This T cell receptor (beta chain) was sequenced in a study of cytomegalovirus exposure and HLA in healthy donors (dated by TCRdb to about 2017). The study in broad terms: An earlier analysis of approximately 640 of the donors reported approximately 270 Gb of sequence data and around 110 million unique TCR beta sequences from 150 million to 200 million T cells. To decide whether each TCR beta V gene segment behaved as functional or pseudogenic, an earlier analysis of some 600 of the donors relied on high-throughput TCR beta sequencing. Along with the roughly 670-subject first cohort, a separate validation cohort of over a hundred different subjects was used. The study was designed to test whether signatures of past pathogen exposure could be identified by cataloging public T cell receptors. Roughly 300 gigabases of sequencing data and tens of millions of unique TCR sequences made up an early release that covered several hundred HLA-typed donors. Typing coverage varied by locus: roughly 629-640 donors for A, B, C, DRB1 and DQB1; 500 to 550 for DQA1; more than 600 for DPA1; 450 to 480 for DPB1. Genome-wide SNP genotypes for about three fifths of the roughly 670 donors were used in a later genetic analysis, which treated that subset as a discovery cohort. Of the 300 to 400 genotyped donors, approximately 83% fell in the genetic ancestry cluster associated with self-reported Caucasian donors. Rather than using new phenotypic data, the later analysis identified candidate immune exposures from TCR beta sequences and from how often those sequences occurred across donors. Among some 410 genotyped donors of the cohort, an average of around 240,000 unique TCR beta nucleotide sequences were sequenced per donor, around 18% of them non-productive. The study used immunosequencing to profile the T cell repertoires of hundreds of subjects and linked those repertoires to cytomegalovirus serostatus. Donor age, sex, ethnicity and CMV serostatus were compiled together with the repertoire data. In a later analysis, previously published TCR beta repertoires from 666 donors were re-analyzed and high-resolution HLA genotyping was added so that TCR occurrence patterns could be studied. To predict cytomegalovirus infection status, the study brought together high-throughput TCR immunosequencing, statistical association of individual TCRs with disease status, and machine learning. Class I and class II HLA loci were covered by the typing at four-digit resolution. Several DR-DQ haplotypes were handled as single units for association and clustering because linkage in the cohort was strong. Every discovery cohort repertoire had been produced on one sequencing platform.

As concerns this clone: Its recognized antigen is unknown. The input lacks base qualities; no much larger clone sits a single base away.

The research as a whole found: About 17 rarely observed V segments, including chromosome 9 orphons, were excluded from the earlier analysis of almost 600 of the donors because counts were too low. A later analysis found that most CMV-associated TCR beta chains appeared HLA-restricted, with HLA associations seemingly driven largely by CMV exposure. The authors suggested that the approach could potentially be extended to other disease states and immunological phenotypes. V-gene and J-gene trimming of TCR beta chains was associated with a missense DCLRE1C variant in a later genetic analysis, and the association was replicated in an independent cohort. Cytomegalovirus status was reported to be diagnosed by the classifier with high specificity and sensitivity in both the original and validation cohorts. A further reported finding was that TCR beta sequences accurately predicted the HLA-A and HLA-B alleles for most subjects in the first cohort. An earlier analysis of 587 of the donors showed that most TCR beta V segments appeared in productive rearrangements either about 87% or about 30% of the time, which broadly matched IMGT annotations. Assigning TCR associations to individual alleles was difficult when HLA alleles, especially DR and DQ, strongly co-occurred. A later analysis reported that several top co-occurrence clusters appeared linked to parvovirus B19, influenza, CMV and Epstein-Barr virus. Only TCR beta chains were sequenced in this cohort, and the absence of alpha or paired-chain data limited detectable features. In vitro tests confirmed that a few of the cytomegalovirus-associated TCR beta chains recognize cytomegalovirus antigens. The study listed around 160 TCR beta chains as associated with cytomegalovirus. The sequencing pipeline was judged likely to have produced a cluster of highly shared sequence variants as a technical artifact. A later analysis found that HLA-associated TCR beta chains were more clonally expanded and had lower generation probabilities than equally common non-associated chains. At a false discovery rate of 0.05, a later analysis linked under 20,000 TCR beta sequences to specific HLA alleles. The only immune exposure information available for the cohort was CMV serostatus. A later analysis found that TCR association rates varied across HLA loci, with DRB1 alleles showing the most associated TCRs and HLA-C alleles the fewest. Roughly uniform sequencing depth across donors was assumed in presence/absence analyses, although this assumption may not hold. Linkage disequilibrium might explain the correlated functional status among segregating V segments, but an unknown experimental factor could not be excluded. Because some donors lacked HLA typing at each locus, the association tests relied only on the typed subset. A later genetic analysis reported fewer N-insertions in productive TCRs among donors in an Asian-associated ancestry cluster than the approximately 670-donor mean. Across donors, most TCR sequences were observed very rarely, whereas some public TCRs were present in many individuals. The 87-base-pair reads could not distinguish some IMGT-functional V segments, including TRBV6-2 and TRBV6-3, so those segments were excluded.

Via the germline V gene, CDR1 is SGHTA and CDR2 FQGNSA. The germline V end is reduced by 0 bases and the J end by 10 bases; junction bases left unmatched: 12. The CDR3, from cysteine to phenylalanine, totals 16 residues. The CDR3 DNA has 48 bases and is translated from base 1. In total, roughly 670 healthy bone marrow donors made up the cohort. All cohort members were sampled while nominally healthy, although unrecorded immune exposures were likely present. The donor tested CMV seronegative and was one of the 352 seronegative cohort members. Each donor provided a peripheral blood sample, and peripheral blood mononuclear cells were used for TCR beta sequencing. Genomic DNA extraction from the blood cell samples was performed with the Qiagen DNeasy Blood Extraction Kit. The receptor library was made with the immunoSEQ multiplex PCR assay. The multiplex PCR relied on a mix of 60 forward primers for TCR Vbeta segments and 13 reverse primers for TCR Jbeta segments. Amplification of the CDR3 region of rearranged TCR beta genes was performed with a multiplex PCR assay on genomic DNA. The Illumina HiSeq System was used to sequence the amplified TCR beta libraries as 87-base-pair reads. Concerning the study's data processing: Across the 670 or so repertoires, a later analysis counted tens of millions of unique TCR beta chains, roughly 11 million of which were shared by at least two donors. To remove PCR and sequencing errors, raw reads were error-corrected and collapsed into unique sequences using a nearest-neighbor algorithm that merged closely related sequences. To assign V, D and J gene segments, CDR3 sequences were aligned to IMGT reference sequences. Each retained sequence needed at least a six-nucleotide match to both a V gene segment and a J gene segment. Rearrangements were called productive when the CDR3 lacked stop codons and stayed in frame with V and J; all others were non-productive. CDR3 was defined according to IMGT convention as the region running from the second conserved V-encoded cysteine to the conserved J-encoded phenylalanine. In an earlier analysis of approximately 500 of the donors, sequences lacking an unambiguous match to a single V gene segment were excluded. An earlier analysis of around 600 of the donors classified V segments as functional when productive rearrangements were above 56.7% and as segregating when the standard deviation between donors was above 5%. A statistical classification framework was built for diagnosing cytomegalovirus status from the catalog of TCR beta chain sequences. V and J gene assignment, in a later analysis, came from comparing TCR nucleotide sequences with IMGT/GENE-DB human TR gene sequences. Using the TCRdist pipeline, a later analysis assigned CDR3 sequences along with most-parsimonious VDJ recombination scenarios. In a later analysis, each TCR beta chain was defined by its CDR3 amino acid sequence together with its V-gene family, and reads without a unique V-gene family were excluded. In a later analysis, nearly 600 highly shared, low-generation-probability nucleotide sequences were removed to address suspected cross-contamination and a sequencing artifact. For each public chain, a later analysis derived a clonal expansion index from normalized ranks of inferred template counts within each repertoire. A later analysis computed generation probabilities with a VDJ recombination model fitted to out-of-frame rearrangements, and checked the results against IGoR. A later analysis scored TCR-TCR, TCR-HLA and TCR-CMV co-occurrence with hypergeometric tests, applying a repertoire-size bias correction to TCR pairs. To estimate false discovery rates, a later analysis permuted the HLA or CMV assignments 20 times. In a later analysis, co-occurring TCRs were grouped using DBSCAN, with TCRdist sequence similarity added in when clustering inside HLA-allele-positive subsets. For co-occurrence clustering, repertoires with fewer than 30,000 or more than 120,000 public chains were excluded, along with a handful of repertoires with anomalous nucleotide sharing. TCRdb provides this immuneACCESS table in a form limited to in-frame rearrangements. Some clones are lacking; in checked studies, under half of them reflect an unresolved V gene, and why the rest are absent is not known. V, J and clone size were drawn from that table, and D and trimming were deduced from the DNA. The sample table holds approximately 200,000 clones, of which around three quarters were seen once. The ten largest clones represent 15% to 19% of the sample.

The material sequenced was PBMCs. The chain is made from TRBV7-2 and TRBJ1-3; 7 central nucleotides agree with TRBD1. The TCR originated in a middle-aged man in good health and CMV-seronegative. The CDR3 region reads CASSLASTGQSVTIYF. The sequenced DNA: TGTGCCAGCAGCTTAGCGTCCACGGGACAGAGTGTAACCATATATTTT.